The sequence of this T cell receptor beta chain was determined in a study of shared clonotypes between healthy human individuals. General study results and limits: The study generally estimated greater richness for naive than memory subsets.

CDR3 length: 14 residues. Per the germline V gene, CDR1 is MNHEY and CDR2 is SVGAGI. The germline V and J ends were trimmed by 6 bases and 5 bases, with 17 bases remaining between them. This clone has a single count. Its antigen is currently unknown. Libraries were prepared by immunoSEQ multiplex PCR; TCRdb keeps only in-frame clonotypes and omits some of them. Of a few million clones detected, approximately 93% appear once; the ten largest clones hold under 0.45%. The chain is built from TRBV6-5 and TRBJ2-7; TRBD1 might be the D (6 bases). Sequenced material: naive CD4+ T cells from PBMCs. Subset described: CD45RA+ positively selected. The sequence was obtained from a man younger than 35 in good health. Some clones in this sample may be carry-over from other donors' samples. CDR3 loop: CASRPGLRGHEQYF. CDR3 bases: TGTGCCAGCAGGCCGGGTCTCAGGGGCCACGAGCAGTACTTC.